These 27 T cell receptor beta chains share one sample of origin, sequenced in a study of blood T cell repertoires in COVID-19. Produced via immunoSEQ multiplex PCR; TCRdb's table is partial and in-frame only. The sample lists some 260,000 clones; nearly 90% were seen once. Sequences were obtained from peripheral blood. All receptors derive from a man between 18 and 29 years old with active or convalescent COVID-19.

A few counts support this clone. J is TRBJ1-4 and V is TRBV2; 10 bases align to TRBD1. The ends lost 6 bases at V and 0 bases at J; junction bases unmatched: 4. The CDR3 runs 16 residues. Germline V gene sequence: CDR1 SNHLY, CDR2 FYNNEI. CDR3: CASRKTGGATNEKLFF. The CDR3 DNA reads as TGTGCCAGCAGGAAGACAGGGGGCGCAACTAATGAAAAACTGTTTTTT.

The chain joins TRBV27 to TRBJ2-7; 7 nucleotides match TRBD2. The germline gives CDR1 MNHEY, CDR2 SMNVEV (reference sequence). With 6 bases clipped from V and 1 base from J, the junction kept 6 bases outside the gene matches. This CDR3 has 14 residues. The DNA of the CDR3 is TGTGCCAGCAGCCCCGGTAGCGGGTCCTACGAGCAGTACTTC. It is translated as CASSPGSGSYEQYF.

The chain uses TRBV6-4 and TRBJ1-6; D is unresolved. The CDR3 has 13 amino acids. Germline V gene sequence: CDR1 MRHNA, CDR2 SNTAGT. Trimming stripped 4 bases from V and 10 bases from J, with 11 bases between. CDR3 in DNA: TGTGCCAGCAGTGCCAACGTCGGGTCACCCCTCCACTTT. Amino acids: CASSANVGSPLHF.

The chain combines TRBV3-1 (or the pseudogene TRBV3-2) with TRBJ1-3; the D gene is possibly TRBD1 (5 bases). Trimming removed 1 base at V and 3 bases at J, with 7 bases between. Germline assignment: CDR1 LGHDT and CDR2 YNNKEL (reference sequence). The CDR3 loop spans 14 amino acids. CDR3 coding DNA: TGTGCCAGCAGCCAAGGACAGATTGGAAACACCATATATTTT. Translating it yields CASSQGQIGNTIYF.

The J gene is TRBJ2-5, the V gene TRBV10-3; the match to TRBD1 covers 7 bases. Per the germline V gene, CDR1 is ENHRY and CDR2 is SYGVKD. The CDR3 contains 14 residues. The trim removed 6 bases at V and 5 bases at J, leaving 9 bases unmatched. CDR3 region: CAIRETGTGETQYF. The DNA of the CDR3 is TGTGCCATCAGGGAGACAGGGACGGGGGAGACCCAGTACTTC.

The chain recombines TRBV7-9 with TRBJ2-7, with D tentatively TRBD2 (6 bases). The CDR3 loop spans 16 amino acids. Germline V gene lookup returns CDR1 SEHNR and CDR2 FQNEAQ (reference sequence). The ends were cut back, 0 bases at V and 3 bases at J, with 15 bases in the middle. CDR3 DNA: TGTGCCAGCAGCTTAGCTCCCGGGACTGGGGTCTACGAGCAGTACTTC. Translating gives CASSLAPGTGVYEQYF. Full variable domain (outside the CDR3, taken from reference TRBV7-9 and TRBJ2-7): DTGVSQNPRHKITKRGQNVTFRCDPISEHNRLYWYRQTLGQGPEFLTYFQNEAQLEKSRLLSDRFSAERPKGSFSTLEIQRTEQGDSAMYLCASSLAPGTGVYEQYFGPGTRLTVT.

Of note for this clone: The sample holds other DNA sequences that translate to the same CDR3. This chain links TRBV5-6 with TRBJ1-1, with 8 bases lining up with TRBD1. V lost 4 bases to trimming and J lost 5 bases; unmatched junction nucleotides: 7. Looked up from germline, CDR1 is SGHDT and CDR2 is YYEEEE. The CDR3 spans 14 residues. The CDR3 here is CASSLGQGTTEAFF. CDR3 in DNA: TGTGCCAGCAGCCTAGGACAGGGAACGACTGAAGCTTTCTTT.

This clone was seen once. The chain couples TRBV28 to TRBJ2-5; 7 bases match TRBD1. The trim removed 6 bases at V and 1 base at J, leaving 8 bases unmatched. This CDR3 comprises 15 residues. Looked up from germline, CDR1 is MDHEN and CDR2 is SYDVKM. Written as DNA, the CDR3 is TGTGCCAGCAGGAAGATCGACAGGGCCCAAGAGACCCAGTACTTC. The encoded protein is CASRKIDRAQETQYF.

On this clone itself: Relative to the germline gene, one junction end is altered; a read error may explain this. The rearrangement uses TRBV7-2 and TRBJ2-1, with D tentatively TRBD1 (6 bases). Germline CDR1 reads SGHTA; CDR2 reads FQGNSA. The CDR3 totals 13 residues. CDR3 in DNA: TGTGCCAGCAGCTCCTATGACGGACAGCCTGGACTCTTC. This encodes CASSSYDGQPGLF.

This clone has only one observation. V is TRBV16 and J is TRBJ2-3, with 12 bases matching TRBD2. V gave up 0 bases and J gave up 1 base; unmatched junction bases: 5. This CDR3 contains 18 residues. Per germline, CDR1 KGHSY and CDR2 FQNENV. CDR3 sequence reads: CASSQSVGLAGRTDTQYF. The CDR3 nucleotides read TGTGCCAGCAGCCAATCGGTAGGACTAGCGGGACGCACAGATACGCAGTATTTT.

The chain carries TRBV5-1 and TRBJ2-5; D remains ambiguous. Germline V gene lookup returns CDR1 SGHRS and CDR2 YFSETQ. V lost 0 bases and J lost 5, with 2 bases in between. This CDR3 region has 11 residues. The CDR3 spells CASSLAETQYF. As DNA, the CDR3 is TGCGCCAGCAGCTTGGCGGAGACCCAGTACTTC.

Here the CDR3 reads CASSKGLAEATDTQYF. CDR3 DNA: TGTGCCAGCAGCAAGGGACTAGCGGAAGCCACAGATACGCAGTATTTT. The chain uses TRBV7-6 and TRBJ2-3, with 11 bases aligning to TRBD2. V dropped 5 bases and J dropped 2; count of bases not matched to a gene: 6. There are 16 residues in the CDR3. Germline CDR1 and CDR2: SGHVS and FNYEAQ.

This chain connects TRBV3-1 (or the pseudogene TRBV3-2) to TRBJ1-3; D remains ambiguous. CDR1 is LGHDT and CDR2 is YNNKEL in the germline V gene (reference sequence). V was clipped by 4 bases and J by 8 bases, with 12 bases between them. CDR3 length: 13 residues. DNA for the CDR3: TGTGCCAGCAGCCGGGAGACTAGCCACACCATATATTTT. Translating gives CASSRETSHTIYF.

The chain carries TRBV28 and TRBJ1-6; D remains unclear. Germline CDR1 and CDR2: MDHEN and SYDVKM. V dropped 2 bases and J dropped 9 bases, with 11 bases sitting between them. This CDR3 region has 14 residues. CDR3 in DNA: TGTGCCAGCAGTTTACGTGTCCCGGGTTCACCCCTCCACTTT. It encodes CASSLRVPGSPLHF.

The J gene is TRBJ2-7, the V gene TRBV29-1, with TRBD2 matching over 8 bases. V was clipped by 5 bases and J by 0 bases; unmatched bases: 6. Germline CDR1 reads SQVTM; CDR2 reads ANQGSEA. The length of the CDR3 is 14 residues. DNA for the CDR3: TGCAGCGTTACCGGCCTAGCGGGCTCCTACGAGCAGTACTTC. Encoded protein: CSVTGLAGSYEQYF.

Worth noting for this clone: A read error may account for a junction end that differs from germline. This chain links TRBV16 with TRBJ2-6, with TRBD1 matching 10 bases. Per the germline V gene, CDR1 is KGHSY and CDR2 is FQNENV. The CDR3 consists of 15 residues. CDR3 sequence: CASSPSGGQGSVLAF. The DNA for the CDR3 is TGTGCCAGCAGCCCGTCGGGGGGACAGGGGAGCGTTCTGGCTTTC.

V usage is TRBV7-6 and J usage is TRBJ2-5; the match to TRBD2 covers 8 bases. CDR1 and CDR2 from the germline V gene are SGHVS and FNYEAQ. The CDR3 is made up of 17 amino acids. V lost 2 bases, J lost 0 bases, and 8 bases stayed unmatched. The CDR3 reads CASSLRGIAGYQETQYF. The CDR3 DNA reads TGTGCCAGCAGCTTACGGGGGATAGCGGGATACCAAGAGACCCAGTACTTC.

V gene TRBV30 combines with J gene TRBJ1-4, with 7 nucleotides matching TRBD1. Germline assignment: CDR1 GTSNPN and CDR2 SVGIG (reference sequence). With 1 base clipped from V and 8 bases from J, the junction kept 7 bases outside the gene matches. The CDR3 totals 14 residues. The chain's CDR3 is CAWSEEGAGEKLFF. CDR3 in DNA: TGTGCCTGGAGTGAGGAGGGGGCAGGGGAAAAACTGTTTTTT.

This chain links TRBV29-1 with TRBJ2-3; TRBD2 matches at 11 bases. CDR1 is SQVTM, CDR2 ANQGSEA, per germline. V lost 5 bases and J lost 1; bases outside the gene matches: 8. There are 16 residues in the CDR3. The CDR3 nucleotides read TGCAGCGTTTTAAAACTAGCGGGAGCCGGCACAGATACGCAGTATTTT. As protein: CSVLKLAGAGTDTQYF.

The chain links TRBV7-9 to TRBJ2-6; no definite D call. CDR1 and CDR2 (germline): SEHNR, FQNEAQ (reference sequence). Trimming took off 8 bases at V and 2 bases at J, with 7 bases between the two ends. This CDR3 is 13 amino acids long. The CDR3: CASGRAGANVLTF. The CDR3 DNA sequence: TGTGCCAGCGGTCGAGCTGGGGCCAACGTCCTGACTTTC.

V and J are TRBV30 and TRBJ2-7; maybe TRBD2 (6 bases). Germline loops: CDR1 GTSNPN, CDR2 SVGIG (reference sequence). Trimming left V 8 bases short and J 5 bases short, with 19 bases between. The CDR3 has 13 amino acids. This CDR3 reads CARDSGVGNEQYF. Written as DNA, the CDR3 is TGTGCCCGCGACTCGGGGGTTGGAAACGAGCAGTACTTC.

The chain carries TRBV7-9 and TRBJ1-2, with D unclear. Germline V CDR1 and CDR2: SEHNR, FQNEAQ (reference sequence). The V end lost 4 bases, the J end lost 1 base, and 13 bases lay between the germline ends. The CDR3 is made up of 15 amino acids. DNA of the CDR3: TGTGCCAGCAGCTACCCCCGGGAACGTAACTATGGCTACACCTTC. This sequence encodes CASSYPRERNYGYTF.

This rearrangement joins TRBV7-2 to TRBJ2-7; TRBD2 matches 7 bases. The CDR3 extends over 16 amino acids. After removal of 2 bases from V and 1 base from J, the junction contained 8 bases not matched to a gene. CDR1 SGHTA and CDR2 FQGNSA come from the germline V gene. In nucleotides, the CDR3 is TGTGCCAGCAGCTTATCGGGACCGCGGGGGTCCTACGAGCAGTACTTC. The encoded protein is CASSLSGPRGSYEQYF. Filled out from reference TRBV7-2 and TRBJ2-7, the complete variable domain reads GAGVSQSPSNKVTEKGKDVELRCDPISGHTALYWYRQSLGQGLEFLIYFQGNSAPDKSGLPSDRFSAERTGGSVSTLTIQRTQQEDSAVYLCASSLSGPRGSYEQYFGPGTRLTVT.

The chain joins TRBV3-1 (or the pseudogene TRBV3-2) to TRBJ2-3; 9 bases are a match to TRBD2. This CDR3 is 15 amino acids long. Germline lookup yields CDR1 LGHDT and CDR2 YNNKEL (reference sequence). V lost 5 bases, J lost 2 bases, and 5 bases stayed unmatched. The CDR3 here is CASSVAGVNTDTQYF. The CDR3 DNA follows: TGTGCCAGCAGCGTAGCGGGGGTGAACACAGATACGCAGTATTTT.

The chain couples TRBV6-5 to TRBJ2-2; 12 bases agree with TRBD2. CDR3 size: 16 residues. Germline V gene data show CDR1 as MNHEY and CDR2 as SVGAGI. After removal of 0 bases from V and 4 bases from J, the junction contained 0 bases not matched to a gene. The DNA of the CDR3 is TGTGCCAGCAGTTACTCGACTAGCGGGAGCACCGGGGAGCTGTTTTTT. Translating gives CASSYSTSGSTGELFF.

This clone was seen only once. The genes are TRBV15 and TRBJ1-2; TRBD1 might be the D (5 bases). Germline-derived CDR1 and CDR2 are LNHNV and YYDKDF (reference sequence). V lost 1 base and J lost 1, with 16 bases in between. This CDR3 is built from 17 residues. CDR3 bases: TGTGCCACCAGCAGAGGTGGTGGGGGAGGATATAACTATGGCTACACCTTC. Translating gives CATSRGGGGGYNYGYTF. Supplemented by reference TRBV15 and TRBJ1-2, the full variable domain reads DAMVIQNPRYQVTQFGKPVTLSCSQTLNHNVMYWYQQKSSQAPKLLFHYYDKDFNNEADTPDNFQSRRPNTSFCFLDIRSPGLGDTAMYLCATSRGGGGGYNYGYTFGSGTRLTVV.

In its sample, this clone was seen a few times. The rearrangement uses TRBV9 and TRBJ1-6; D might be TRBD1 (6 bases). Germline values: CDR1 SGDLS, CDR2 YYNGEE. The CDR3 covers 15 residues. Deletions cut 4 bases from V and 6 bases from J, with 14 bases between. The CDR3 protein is CASSPQDRTNSPLHF. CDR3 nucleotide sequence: TGTGCCAGCAGCCCTCAGGACAGAACTAATTCACCCCTCCACTTT.